The 17 T cell receptor beta chains below come from one sample, sequenced in a study of blood T cell repertoires in COVID-19. TCRdb keeps only in-frame clones here, not all; method: immunoSEQ multiplex PCR. The table has fewer than 350,000 clones, approximately 90% seen once. The specimen sequenced was peripheral blood. The receptor set was obtained from a woman aged 25 to 39 with COVID-19, enrolled during active disease.

This rearrangement joins TRBV24-1 to TRBJ2-1; 14 nucleotides agree with TRBD2. The trim removed 10 bases at V and 6 bases at J, leaving 1 base unmatched. The CDR3 extends over 13 amino acids. Germline V gives CDR1 KGHDR, CDR2 SFDVKD. The CDR3 protein is CATGTSGSNEQFF. The DNA for the CDR3 is TGTGCCACGGGGACTAGCGGGAGCAATGAGCAGTTCTTC.

The chain couples TRBV28 to TRBJ2-3, with D unclear. V was shortened by 3 bases and J by 8 bases, with 9 bases between the two germline ends. The CDR3 covers 12 residues. In germline, CDR1 is MDHEN, CDR2 SYDVKM. CDR3 protein: CASSFDVGTQYF. CDR3 DNA sequence: TGTGCCAGCAGTTTTGATGTCGGTACGCAGTATTTT. Complete variable domain (other parts from reference TRBV28 and TRBJ2-3): DVKVTQSSRYLVKRTGEKVFLECVQDMDHENMFWYRQDPGLGLRLIYFSYDVKMKEKGDIPEGYSVSREKKERFSLILESASTNQTSMYLCASSFDVGTQYFGPGTRLTVL.

V gene TRBV4-1 combines with J gene TRBJ2-7; maybe TRBD2 (5 bases). Per the germline V gene, CDR1 is MGHRA and CDR2 is YSYEKL. V lost 2 bases and J 0 bases, leaving 11 bases between the germline ends. CDR3 size: 15 residues. Here the CDR3 DNA reads TGCGCCAGCAGCCAAAGCGGTATTGACTCCTACGAGCAGTACTTC. Its protein is CASSQSGIDSYEQYF.

The gene calls are TRBV6-5 and TRBJ2-3; D perhaps matches TRBD2 (5 bases). Looked up from germline, CDR1 is MNHEY and CDR2 is SVGAGI. V lost 5 bases and J lost 6, with 9 bases in between. The CDR3 is made up of 12 amino acids. The CDR3 protein is CASSIQRDTQYF. The CDR3, as DNA: TGTGCCAGCAGTATCCAGCGGGATACGCAGTATTTT.

The V gene is TRBV6-5, the J gene TRBJ2-7; 9 bases are a match to TRBD1. CDR3 length equals 15 residues. With V trimmed by 4 bases and J by 4 bases, 8 bases remained unmatched. CDR1 and CDR2 (germline): MNHEY, SVGAGI. The CDR3 is CASSSRGQGVYEQYF. The CDR3 bases are TGTGCCAGCAGTTCTCGGGGACAGGGTGTTTACGAGCAGTACTTC.

This clone was seen only a few times. The J gene is TRBJ1-2, the V gene TRBV27; 7 nucleotides line up with TRBD1. This CDR3 contains 11 residues. V was clipped by 10 bases and J by 7 bases; unmatched bases: 6. Germline V gives CDR1 MNHEY, CDR2 SMNVEV (reference sequence). The CDR3 spells CAIDRVGGYTF. CDR3 nucleotides: TGTGCCATTGACAGGGTTGGTGGCTACACCTTC.

This clone was seen only once. This chain connects TRBV28 to TRBJ1-5; tentative D call: TRBD1 (6 bases). The V gene lost 5 bases and the J gene lost 0 bases, with 17 bases spanning the gap. Per the germline V gene, CDR1 is MDHEN and CDR2 is SYDVKM. The CDR3 runs to 17 residues. The CDR3 DNA reads as TGTGCCAGCAGTAGCCGGGCAGGGACATATAGCAATCAGCCCCAGCATTTT. It codes for CASSSRAGTYSNQPQHF.

The chain combines TRBV27 with TRBJ2-2; D remains ambiguous. V was clipped by 4 bases and J by 5 bases, with 8 bases between them. This CDR3 spans 13 amino acids. Germline-derived CDR1 and CDR2 are MNHEY and SMNVEV (reference sequence). This CDR3 reads CASSSFLTGELFF. The CDR3 DNA sequence: TGTGCCAGCAGTTCCTTCCTTACCGGGGAGCTGTTTTTT.

This clone was seen once. The V gene is TRBV6-2 or TRBV6-3, the J gene TRBJ1-5, with D tentatively TRBD1 (5 bases). Looked up from germline, CDR1 is MNHEY and CDR2 is SVGEGT. V lost 2 bases and J 5 bases, leaving 16 bases between the germline ends. The CDR3 loop spans 16 amino acids. The CDR3 DNA follows: TGTGCCAGCAGTTACGACAGACGTGGTGGGGATCAGCCCCAGCATTTT. Protein: CASSYDRRGGDQPQHF.

This chain joins TRBV3-1 (or the pseudogene TRBV3-2) and TRBJ2-2, with 9 bases aligning to TRBD2. CDR3 length: 14 residues. In germline, CDR1 is LGHDT, CDR2 YNNKEL (reference sequence). V dropped 4 bases and J dropped 8; count of bases not matched to a gene: 5. DNA for the CDR3: TGTGCCAGCAGCCCAGCTGGACTAGCGGGGGAGCTGTTTTTT. Translation: CASSPAGLAGELFF.

The chain employs TRBV6-5 and TRBJ1-6; possible D gene TRBD1, 5 bases. This CDR3 is 14 amino acids long. Trimming shortened V by 2 bases and J by 7 bases, and 9 bases separated the two germline ends. From germline, CDR1 is MNHEY and CDR2 SVGAGI. The CDR3 DNA sequence: TGTGCCAGCAGTTACGGGGCTGCCAATTCACCCCTCCACTTT. Amino acids: CASSYGAANSPLHF.

CDR3 region: CASSQGTMAYGYTF. CDR3 coding DNA: TGTGCCAGCAGCCAAGGGACAATGGCCTATGGCTACACCTTC. The V gene is TRBV3-1 (or the pseudogene TRBV3-2), the J gene TRBJ1-2; D possibly corresponds to TRBD1 (5 bases). V dropped 1 base and J dropped 4 bases, with 10 bases sitting between them. CDR3 length: 14 residues. CDR1 LGHDT and CDR2 YNNKEL come from the germline V gene (reference sequence).

The rearrangement uses TRBV23-1 and TRBJ2-2, with D possibly TRBD2 on 5 matching bases. TRBV23-1 is an open reading frame, and its role is uncertain. The CDR3 sequence is 16 residues long. V was clipped by 0 bases and J by 1 base, with 9 bases between them. The CDR3 coding sequence is TGCGCCAGCAGTCAATCCGGACTTGAGAACACCGGGGAGCTGTTTTTT. Protein sequence: CASSQSGLENTGELFF.

The V gene is TRBV10-3, the J gene TRBJ1-3, with no clear D. The CDR3 is 17 amino acids. Trimming pared 0 bases from V and 0 bases from J, leaving 12 bases between. Germline V gene lookup returns CDR1 ENHRY and CDR2 SYGVKD. This CDR3 is CAISESLAESSGNTIYF. The CDR3, as DNA: TGTGCCATCAGTGAGTCGCTAGCAGAGAGCTCTGGAAACACCATATATTTT.

This chain connects TRBV7-8 to TRBJ1-4; the match to TRBD1 covers 7 bases. The CDR3 length is 15 residues. The germline gives CDR1 SGHVS, CDR2 FQNEAQ. Unmatched junction bases numbered 5, after V lost 2 bases and J lost 5 bases. DNA for the CDR3: TGTGCCAGCAGCTTATTGGGACAGATGAATGAAAAACTGTTTTTT. Protein sequence: CASSLLGQMNEKLFF.

The chain links TRBV6-5 to TRBJ2-7, with 9 bases aligning to TRBD1. The CDR3 totals 15 residues. Trimming took 6 bases from V and 7 from J; bases not matched to a gene: 13. Germline V gives CDR1 MNHEY, CDR2 SVGAGI. Here the CDR3 reads CASSTPGQGIEEQYF. Here the CDR3 DNA reads TGTGCCAGCAGCACACCGGGACAGGGTATAGAAGAGCAGTACTTC.

This clone was found once. The chain joins TRBV6-5 to TRBJ2-2, with unresolved D. The V end lost 0 bases, the J end lost 2 bases, and 10 bases lay between the germline ends. CDR3 length: 16 amino acids. Per the germline V gene, CDR1 is MNHEY and CDR2 is SVGAGI. The CDR3 reads CASSYSTSVNTGELFF. The CDR3, as DNA: TGTGCCAGCAGTTACTCGACCAGCGTTAACACCGGGGAGCTGTTTTTT.